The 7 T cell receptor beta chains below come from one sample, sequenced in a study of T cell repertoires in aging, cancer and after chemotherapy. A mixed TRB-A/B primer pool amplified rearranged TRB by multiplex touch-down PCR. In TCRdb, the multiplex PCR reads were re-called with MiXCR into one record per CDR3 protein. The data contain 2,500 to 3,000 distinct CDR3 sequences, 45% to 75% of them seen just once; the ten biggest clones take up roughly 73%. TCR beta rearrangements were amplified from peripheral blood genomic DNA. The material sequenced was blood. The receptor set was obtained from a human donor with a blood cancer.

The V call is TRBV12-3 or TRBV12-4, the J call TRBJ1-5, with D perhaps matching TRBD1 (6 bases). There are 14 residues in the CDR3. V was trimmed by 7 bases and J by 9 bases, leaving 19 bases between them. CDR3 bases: TGTGCCAGCACCTACGGGGGGGGCTCGGGGCCCCAGCATTTT. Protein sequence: CASTYGGGSGPQHF.

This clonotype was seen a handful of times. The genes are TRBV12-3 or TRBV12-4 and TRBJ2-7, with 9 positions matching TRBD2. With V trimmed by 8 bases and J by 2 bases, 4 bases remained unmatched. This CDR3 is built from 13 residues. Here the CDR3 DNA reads TGTGCCAGCTCCCGACTAGCGGCCTACGAGCAGTACTTC. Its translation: CASSRLAAYEQYF.

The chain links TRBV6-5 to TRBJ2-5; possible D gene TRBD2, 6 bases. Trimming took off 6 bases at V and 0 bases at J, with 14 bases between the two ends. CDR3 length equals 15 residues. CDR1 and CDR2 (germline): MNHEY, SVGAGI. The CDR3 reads CASSPPGDYQETQYF. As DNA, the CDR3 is TGTGCCAGCAGCCCGCCGGGGGACTACCAAGAGACCCAGTACTTC.

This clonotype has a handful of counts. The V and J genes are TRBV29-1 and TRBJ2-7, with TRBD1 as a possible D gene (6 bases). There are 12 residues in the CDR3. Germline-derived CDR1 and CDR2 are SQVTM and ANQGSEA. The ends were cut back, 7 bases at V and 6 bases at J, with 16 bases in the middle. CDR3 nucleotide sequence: TGCAGCGCCCAGGGGCCTGATAGCGAGCAGTACTTC. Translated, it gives CSAQGPDSEQYF.

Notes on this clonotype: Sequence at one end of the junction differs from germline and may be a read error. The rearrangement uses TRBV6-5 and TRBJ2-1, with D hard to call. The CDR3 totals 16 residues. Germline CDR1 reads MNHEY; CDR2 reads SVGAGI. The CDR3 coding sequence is TGTGCCATCAGTCCGCCCCCGTTGAGCTCCTACAATGAGCAGTTCTTC. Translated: CAISPPPLSSYNEQFF.

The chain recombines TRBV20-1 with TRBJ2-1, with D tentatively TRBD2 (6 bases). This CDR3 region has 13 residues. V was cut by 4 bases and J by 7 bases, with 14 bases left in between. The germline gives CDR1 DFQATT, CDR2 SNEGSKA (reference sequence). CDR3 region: CSATGTPPNEQFF. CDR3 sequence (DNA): TGCAGTGCTACCGGGACTCCCCCGAATGAGCAGTTCTTC.

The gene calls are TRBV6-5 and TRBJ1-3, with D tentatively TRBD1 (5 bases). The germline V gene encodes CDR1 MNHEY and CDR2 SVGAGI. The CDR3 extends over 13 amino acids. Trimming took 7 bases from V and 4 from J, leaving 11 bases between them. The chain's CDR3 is CASTEGFGNTIYF. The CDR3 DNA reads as TGTGCCAGCACCGAGGGGTTCGGAAACACCATATATTTT.